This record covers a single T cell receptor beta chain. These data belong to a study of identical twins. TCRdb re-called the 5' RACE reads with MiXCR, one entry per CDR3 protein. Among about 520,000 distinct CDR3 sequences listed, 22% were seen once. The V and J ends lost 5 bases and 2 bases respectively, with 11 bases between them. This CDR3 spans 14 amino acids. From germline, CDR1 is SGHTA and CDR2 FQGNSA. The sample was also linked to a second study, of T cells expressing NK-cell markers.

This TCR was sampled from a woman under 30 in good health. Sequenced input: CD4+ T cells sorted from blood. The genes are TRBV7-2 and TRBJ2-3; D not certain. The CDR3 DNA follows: TGTGCCAGCAGCCTAAGGCCCCACACAGATACGCAGTATTTT. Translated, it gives CASSLRPHTDTQYF.